Listed here are 2 T cell receptor beta chains from one sample, sequenced in a study of identical twins. TCRdb reprocessed the 5' RACE reads with MiXCR, giving one entry per CDR3 protein. Of around 680,000 distinct CDR3 sequences listed, 8% to 9% were seen once; the top ten hold around 0.98%. The same sample was also studied in work on yellow fever vaccine responses in identical twins.

The specimen sequenced was PBMCs. The receptors were sampled from a woman aged 18-30 years in good health.

The V gene is TRBV7-2, the J gene TRBJ1-1; D gene unclear. From germline, CDR1 is SGHTA and CDR2 FQGNSA. The CDR3 consists of 14 residues. V was pared by 5 bases and J by 1 base, with 11 bases between. The CDR3 DNA reads TGTGCCAGCAGCAAAGGGAAAAAGAACACTGAAGCTTTCTTT. This translates into CASSKGKKNTEAFF.

This chain joins TRBV27 and TRBJ2-2; D not certain. This CDR3 region has 15 residues. V lost 6 bases to trimming and J lost 10 bases, with 21 bases between them. CDR1 and CDR2 (germline): MNHEY, SMNVEV (reference sequence). The CDR3 coding sequence is TGTGCCAGCAGAGATTTACTGGGTCCTCGCCCGGAGCTGTTTTTT. Amino acid sequence: CASRDLLGPRPELFF.